Presented here are 27 T cell receptor beta chains from one specimen sequenced in a study of siplizumab effects on memory and regulatory T cells. TCRdb keeps only in-frame clones here, not all; method: immunoSEQ multiplex PCR. The sample contains around 110,000 clones, roughly 94% of which appear only once. Sequenced material: non-Treg CD4+ T cells sorted from blood. These TCRs come from a human donor in good health.

The chain carries TRBV9 and TRBJ2-5; 7 bases match TRBD2. Trimming at V came to 0 bases and at J to 7 bases, leaving 12 bases not matched to a gene. Germline V CDR1 and CDR2: SGDLS, YYNGEE. CDR3 length: 16 residues. The CDR3 bases are TGTGCCAGCAGCGTAGCGGGTACTAGCGAGGTAGGGACCCAGTACTTC. It yields the protein CASSVAGTSEVGTQYF.

The chain uses TRBV5-1 and TRBJ1-1, with TRBD1 identical over 7 bases. Germline CDR1 and CDR2: SGHRS and YFSETQ. The V and J ends lost 0 bases and 2 bases, in that order; junction bases with no gene match: 4. The CDR3 has 15 residues. The CDR3 reads CASSLEGQKNTEAFF. The CDR3 DNA follows: TGCGCCAGCAGCTTGGAGGGACAGAAAAACACTGAAGCTTTCTTT.

This rearrangement joins TRBV7-9 to TRBJ1-4, with a tentative D call TRBD1 (6 bases). The CDR3 spans 14 residues. Germline lookup yields CDR1 SEHNR and CDR2 FQNEAQ (reference sequence). V was trimmed by 8 bases and J by 0 bases, leaving 10 bases between them. The CDR3 coding sequence is TGTGCCAGCCTACAGGGCACAACTAATGAAAAACTGTTTTTT. Its translation is CASLQGTTNEKLFF.

The rearrangement uses TRBV14 and TRBJ2-5; no clear D gene. V was trimmed by 3 bases and J by 2 bases, leaving 10 bases between them. The CDR3 sequence is 14 residues long. Germline assignment: CDR1 SGHDN and CDR2 FVKESK. CDR3 region: CASSHRVDQETQYF. CDR3 bases: TGTGCCAGCAGCCACCGCGTGGATCAAGAGACCCAGTACTTC.

The table lists this clone with a count of one. The CDR3 protein is CASSLAPRTHEQYF. The CDR3 DNA is TGTGCCAGCAGCTTAGCACCCCGGACCCACGAGCAGTACTTC. The chain couples TRBV7-9 to TRBJ2-7, with D unresolved. Germline CDR1 and CDR2: SEHNR and FQNEAQ (reference sequence). V dropped 0 bases and J dropped 5 bases, with 11 bases sitting between them. This CDR3 contains 14 residues.

V and J are TRBV6-5 and TRBJ2-1, with 7 bases aligning to TRBD1. This CDR3 has 11 residues. Germline trimming cut 5 bases from V and 12 bases from J; bases unmatched to any gene: 4. Germline V gene sequence: CDR1 MNHEY, CDR2 SVGAGI. The CDR3 reads CASSMTGLQFF. Here the CDR3 DNA reads TGTGCCAGCAGTATGACAGGGTTGCAGTTCTTC.

This chain uses TRBV4-1 with TRBJ1-1; D is undetermined. CDR1 MGHRA and CDR2 YSYEKL come from the germline V gene. The CDR3 length is 16 residues. V was trimmed by 1 base and J by 0 bases, leaving 12 bases between them. The CDR3 reads CASSQGRGKLNTEAFF. The DNA for the CDR3 is TGCGCCAGCAGCCAAGGAAGAGGGAAGTTGAACACTGAAGCTTTCTTT.

The chain links TRBV4-1 to TRBJ1-6, with TRBD1 as a possible D gene (6 bases). Germline CDR1 is MGHRA and CDR2 is YSYEKL. There are 17 residues in the CDR3. Trimming pared 3 bases from V and 7 bases from J, leaving 19 bases between. The CDR3 DNA is TGCGCCAGCAGCCAGGGCGAATGGGGGCGAGAAAATTCACCCCTCCACTTT. Encoded protein: CASSQGEWGRENSPLHF.

The genes are TRBV7-2 and TRBJ2-1; D might be TRBD2 (7 bases). Per the germline V gene, CDR1 is SGHTA and CDR2 is FQGNSA. This CDR3 has 16 amino acids. V was shortened by 5 bases and J by 9 bases, with 23 bases between the two germline ends. The CDR3 DNA is TGTGCCAGCAGCAAATTCCCCCGGGGGGCGCTTCCTGAGCAGTTCTTC. This sequence encodes CASSKFPRGALPEQFF.

The V and J genes are TRBV19 and TRBJ2-1; D remains unclear. Germline CDR1 and CDR2: LNHDA and SQIVND (reference sequence). V lost 3 bases and J lost 4, with 16 bases in between. The CDR3 runs to 16 residues. CDR3 residues: CASSILSSSNYNEQFF. CDR3 sequence (DNA): TGTGCCAGTAGTATTTTGAGCAGTAGCAATTACAATGAGCAGTTCTTC.

Regarding this clone: The same CDR3 arises from other DNA sequences in this sample as well. CDR3 protein: CASSLGQGQETQYF. CDR3 bases: TGCGCCAGCAGCTTGGGACAGGGCCAAGAGACCCAGTACTTC. This rearrangement joins TRBV5-1 to TRBJ2-5; 7 nucleotides align to TRBD1. Per germline, CDR1 SGHRS and CDR2 YFSETQ. V trimming: 0 bases; J trimming: 1 base; junction bases outside the gene matches: 0. The CDR3 totals 14 residues.

The rearrangement uses TRBV5-6 and TRBJ1-3; 8 bases map to TRBD1. The CDR3 runs 17 residues. Per germline, CDR1 SGHDT and CDR2 YYEEEE. J was trimmed by 1 base and V by 1 base; bases with no gene match: 7. DNA of the CDR3: TGTGCCAGCAGCTTGCTAGGGACAGGAGAATCTGGAAACACCATATATTTT. Protein: CASSLLGTGESGNTIYF.

The rearrangement links TRBV15 to TRBJ2-7; TRBD2 matches 8 bases. From germline, CDR1 is LNHNV and CDR2 YYDKDF (reference sequence). The CDR3 spans 16 residues. V shed 0 bases, J shed 5 bases, and the junction held 9 bases outside the gene matches. CDR3 sequence: CATSRDDHSGGDEQYF. In DNA, the CDR3 is TGTGCCACCAGCAGAGATGACCACAGCGGGGGCGACGAGCAGTACTTC.

This clone occurred once. The chain joins TRBV11-2 to TRBJ1-5; no definite D call. This CDR3 comprises 16 residues. Germline V CDR1 and CDR2: SGHAT, FQNNGV. The V end was cut by 1 base, the J end by 0 bases, with 10 bases between. As DNA, the CDR3 is TGTGCCAGCAGCTTAGTGTCCAGCTATAGCAATCAGCCCCAGCATTTT. Protein sequence: CASSLVSSYSNQPQHF.

The rearrangement uses TRBV29-1 and TRBJ2-5; maybe TRBD2 (7 bases). The CDR3 has 16 amino acids. Trimming stripped 0 bases from V and 3 bases from J, with 17 bases between. Germline-derived CDR1 and CDR2 are SQVTM and ANQGSEA. The CDR3 nucleotides are TGCAGCGTTGAAGATGGGGGGGGGCGAATCAAAGAGACCCAGTACTTC. It specifies CSVEDGGGRIKETQYF.

This chain connects TRBV27 to TRBJ2-7; D uncertain. V dropped 3 bases and J dropped 2 bases, with 8 bases sitting between them. Germline CDR1 MNHEY, CDR2 SMNVEV (reference sequence). The CDR3 runs to 13 residues. The CDR3 is CASSLGSPYEQYF. In nucleotides, the CDR3 is TGTGCCAGCAGTTTGGGTTCCCCCTACGAGCAGTACTTC.

The CDR3 DNA reads TGTGCCAGCAGTGAAAATTCAGGGTTTGGAAACACCATATATTTT. The encoded protein is CASSENSGFGNTIYF. The chain links TRBV6-1 to TRBJ1-3, with a weak D call TRBD1 (5 bases). The V end was cut by 2 bases, the J end by 3 bases, with 11 bases between. The CDR3 sequence is 15 residues long. Germline lookup yields CDR1 MNHNS and CDR2 SASEGT.

This chain connects TRBV6-5 to TRBJ2-7; 7 nucleotides align to TRBD2. The germline CDR1 and CDR2 sequences are MNHEY and SVGAGI. With 0 bases clipped from V and 2 bases from J, the junction kept 7 bases outside the gene matches. This CDR3 comprises 16 residues. CDR3 DNA sequence: TGTGCCAGCAGTTACTCCCTGGGAGGGACTACCTACGAGCAGTACTTC. Translation gives CASSYSLGGTTYEQYF.

The chain combines TRBV11-3 with TRBJ2-2; TRBD1 agrees at 12 bases. Looked up from germline, CDR1 is SGHNT and CDR2 is YENEEA. This CDR3 region has 15 residues. J lost 6 bases, V lost 5 bases, and 4 bases had no gene match. The CDR3 nucleotides are TGTGCCAGCAGCCGCGGGACAGGGGGCCCCGGGGAGCTGTTTTTT. It encodes CASSRGTGGPGELFF. The full variable domain, its missing parts supplied by reference TRBV11-3 and TRBJ2-2, is EAGVVQSPRYKIIEKKQPVAFWCNPISGHNTLYWYLQNLGQGPELLIRYENEEAVDDSQLPKDRFSAERLKGVDSTLKIQPAELGDSAVYLCASSRGTGGPGELFFGEGSRLTVL.

This chain uses TRBV6-5 with TRBJ2-7; TRBD1 is a possible D gene (6 bases). V was cut by 6 bases and J by 6 bases, with 12 bases left in between. CDR1 and CDR2 from the germline V gene are MNHEY and SVGAGI. The CDR3 has 12 residues. The CDR3 reads CASSPTGPEQYF. CDR3 sequence (DNA): TGTGCCAGCAGCCCTACAGGGCCCGAGCAGTACTTC.

The chain uses TRBV18 and TRBJ1-1; tentatively, D is TRBD1 (6 bases). V was cut by 4 bases and J by 3 bases, with 15 bases left in between. The CDR3 extends over 15 amino acids. Germline V CDR1 and CDR2: KGHSH, LQKENI. The CDR3 DNA follows: TGTGCCAGCTCACTTCAGGGGCTAAGGGACACTGAAGCTTTCTTT. Residues: CASSLQGLRDTEAFF.

The V and J genes are TRBV19 and TRBJ2-3, with TRBD1 identical over 8 bases. CDR1 and CDR2 (germline): LNHDA, SQIVND (reference sequence). The V segment lost 10 bases and the J segment 2 bases; nucleotides outside the gene matches: 8. CDR3 length equals 14 residues. This CDR3 is CATVQTGDTDTQYF. CDR3 in DNA: TGTGCCACCGTACAGACAGGGGACACAGATACGCAGTATTTT.

The chain employs TRBV5-4 and TRBJ2-1; TRBD2 agrees at 13 bases. Trimming took 5 bases from V and 7 from J; bases not matched to a gene: 15. The CDR3 covers 18 residues. Germline V gives CDR1 SGHNT, CDR2 YYREEE (reference sequence). The CDR3 loop reads CASRPHPLAGGPRNEQFF. The CDR3 DNA is TGTGCCAGCAGACCGCACCCACTAGCGGGGGGGCCCAGGAATGAGCAGTTCTTC.

V and J are TRBV4-2 and TRBJ2-1; 7 positions match TRBD1. CDR1 and CDR2 from the germline V gene are LGHNA and YNFKEQ. V was pared by 0 bases and J by 9 bases, with 5 bases of the junction left unmatched. This CDR3 contains 14 residues. CDR3: CASSQDLRTGEQFF. Here the CDR3 DNA reads TGTGCCAGCAGCCAAGACTTGCGGACAGGTGAGCAGTTCTTC.

The rearrangement uses TRBV27 and TRBJ1-2; 7 bases align to TRBD1. The CDR3 is 16 residues long. The germline V gene encodes CDR1 MNHEY and CDR2 SMNVEV (reference sequence). J was trimmed by 3 bases and V by 4 bases; bases with no gene match: 11. The CDR3 sequence is CASSSQRGRGDYGYTF. Written as DNA, the CDR3 is TGTGCCAGCAGTTCCCAACGTGGCAGGGGGGACTATGGCTACACCTTC.

The rearrangement joins TRBV29-1 to TRBJ2-3; a possible D gene is TRBD2 (5 bases). Germline V CDR1 and CDR2: SQVTM, ANQGSEA. V was shortened by 1 base and J by 2 bases, with 7 bases between the two germline ends. The CDR3 sequence is 13 residues long. The CDR3 DNA reads TGCAGCGTTGAAGTAGCGAACACAGATACGCAGTATTTT. Residues: CSVEVANTDTQYF.

The chain couples TRBV25-1 to TRBJ1-2, with D maybe TRBD1 (5 bases). There are 15 residues in the CDR3. V gave up 3 bases and J gave up 4 bases, with 15 bases separating them. Germline values: CDR1 MGHDK, CDR2 SYGVNS. The CDR3 loop is CASSEPTGRGYGYTF. The CDR3, as DNA: TGTGCCAGCAGTGAGCCGACGGGGAGGGGCTATGGCTACACCTTC.